These T cell receptor beta chains were read from a single sample in a study of post-analysis software for immune sequencing data. In TCRdb, the PCR reads were re-called with MiXCR into one record per CDR3 protein. The sample carries roughly 700,000 distinct CDR3 sequences, just under 30% recorded once. Sequencing input: blood. The source is a girl under 18 with multiple sclerosis. The CDR3 runs from the conserved cysteine through the conserved F or W. The D gene is left open where the match is weak. For some rows the clone size is stated as once, few or many, or as a class when expanded; others skip it.

v_call: TRBV5-6; clone_size: .; j_call: TRBJ2-4; d_call: TRBD2; cdr3_nt: TGTGCCAGCAGCTTGGAGGCGGGAGGGGCAAAAAACATTCAGTACTTC; cdr3_aa: CASSLEAGGAKNIQYF
v_call: TRBV15; clone_size: .; j_call: TRBJ2-3; d_call: TRBD2; cdr3_nt: TGTGCCACCAGCAGAGATCTTAGCGGGGTTAGTACGCAGTATTTT; cdr3_aa: CATSRDLSGVSTQYF
v_call: TRBV6-6; clone_size: .; j_call: TRBJ2-5; d_call: .; cdr3_nt: TGTGCCAGCAGTTATAGCACAGTGGTTCGGGATGAGCAGTACTTC; cdr3_aa: CASSYSTVVRDEQYF
v_call: TRBV2; clone_size: .; j_call: TRBJ1-5; d_call: .; cdr3_nt: TGTGCCAGCAAGGAGGGTGCCAATCAGCCCCAGCATTTT; cdr3_aa: CASKEGANQPQHF
v_call: TRBV10-3; clone_size: .; j_call: TRBJ2-7; d_call: .; cdr3_nt: TGTGCCATCAGTGCGGAGGGCTACGAGCAGTACTTC; cdr3_aa: CAISAEGYEQYF
v_call: TRBV4-1; clone_size: .; j_call: TRBJ1-2; d_call: .; cdr3_nt: TGCGCCAGCAGCCAAGTCGCACAGAACTATGGCTACACCTTC; cdr3_aa: CASSQVAQNYGYTF
v_call: TRBV20-1; clone_size: few; j_call: TRBJ2-5; d_call: TRBD2; cdr3_nt: TGCAGTGCTAGAGATCTAGGGACTAGCGGGCCTCCGTACTTC; cdr3_aa: CSARDLGTSGPPYF
v_call: TRBV15; clone_size: .; j_call: TRBJ2-5; d_call: TRBD2; cdr3_nt: TGTGCCACCAGCAGAGATCCAGCGGGGGGCTGGATAGAGACCCAGTACTTC; cdr3_aa: CATSRDPAGGWIETQYF
v_call: TRBV7-9; clone_size: .; j_call: TRBJ2-1; d_call: TRBD2; cdr3_nt: TGTGCCAGCAGCCTGCGGGGAGCGGGAGGGAAGGATGAGCAGTTCTTC; cdr3_aa: CASSLRGAGGKDEQFF
v_call: TRBV2; clone_size: few; j_call: TRBJ2-1; d_call: TRBD2; cdr3_nt: TGTGCCAACGAGGTGGGCACCGGCTCGGGGGGTGAGCAGTTCTTC; cdr3_aa: CANEVGTGSGGEQFF
v_call: TRBV5-1; clone_size: few; j_call: TRBJ2-1; d_call: .; cdr3_nt: TGCGCCAGCAATGGAGGGTTCAGGGATGAGCAGTTCTTC; cdr3_aa: CASNGGFRDEQFF
v_call: TRBV6-6; clone_size: few; j_call: TRBJ2-7; d_call: .; cdr3_nt: TGTGCCAGCAGTTACTCGACTAGTGGCGAGCAGTACTTC; cdr3_aa: CASSYSTSGEQYF
v_call: TRBV24-1; clone_size: .; j_call: TRBJ1-1; d_call: .; cdr3_nt: TGTGCCACCAGGGAGGGAACTGAAGCTTTCTTT; cdr3_aa: CATREGTEAFF
v_call: TRBV7-9; clone_size: few; j_call: TRBJ2-1; d_call: .; cdr3_nt: TGTGCCAGCAGCTTGCCGGGAGTACAGAATGAGCAGTTCTTC; cdr3_aa: CASSLPGVQNEQFF
v_call: TRBV7-8; clone_size: .; j_call: TRBJ2-7; d_call: .; cdr3_nt: TGTGCCAGCAGCTTAGGATTTCAGGGTATAAACTACGAGCAGTACTTC; cdr3_aa: CASSLGFQGINYEQYF
v_call: TRBV3-1; clone_size: .; j_call: TRBJ2-6; d_call: TRBD1; cdr3_nt: TGTGCCAGCAGCCGCGGGACAGGGGCTGGGGCCAACGTCCTGACTTTC; cdr3_aa: CASSRGTGAGANVLTF
v_call: TRBV7-6; clone_size: many; j_call: TRBJ2-7; d_call: TRBD2; cdr3_nt: TGTGCCAGCAGCTTAGGTACTGCGGGGGGCGGGTACGAGCAGTACTTC; cdr3_aa: CASSLGTAGGGYEQYF
v_call: TRBV7-9; clone_size: .; j_call: TRBJ2-4; d_call: TRBD1; cdr3_nt: TGTGCCAGCAGCCAGGGACAGGTCACCCATCTTATAGCCAAAAACATTCAGTACTTC; cdr3_aa: CASSQGQVTHLIAKNIQYF
v_call: TRBV3-1; clone_size: few; j_call: TRBJ2-7; d_call: .; cdr3_nt: TGTGCCAGCAGGCAGTCCTCGGGCTACTCCTACGAGCAGTACTTC; cdr3_aa: CASRQSSGYSYEQYF
v_call: TRBV28; clone_size: .; j_call: TRBJ2-7; d_call: .; cdr3_nt: TGTGCCAGCAGTTTGTTCCTCTCTGGCCTCGGCGAGCAGTACTTC; cdr3_aa: CASSLFLSGLGEQYF
v_call: TRBV7-8; clone_size: .; j_call: TRBJ1-5; d_call: .; cdr3_nt: TGTGCCAGCAGCCCGGGGAGGGGTAATTATGACGGCAATCAGCCCCAGCATTTT; cdr3_aa: CASSPGRGNYDGNQPQHF
v_call: TRBV28; clone_size: .; j_call: TRBJ1-4; d_call: .; cdr3_nt: TGTGCCAGCAGTTCCCAGGGGACGGTTGAAAAACTGTTTTTT; cdr3_aa: CASSSQGTVEKLFF
v_call: TRBV28; clone_size: once; j_call: TRBJ2-7; d_call: TRBD1; cdr3_nt: TGTGCCAGCAGGGGACAGGGTCTATACTACAATGAGCAGTACTTC; cdr3_aa: CASRGQGLYYNEQYF
v_call: TRBV5-5; clone_size: few; j_call: TRBJ2-3; d_call: .; cdr3_nt: TGTGCCAGCAGCTTGGGAATAAACAGGGTTCGCGAGGATACGCAGTATTTT; cdr3_aa: CASSLGINRVREDTQYF
v_call: TRBV9; clone_size: .; j_call: TRBJ2-1; d_call: TRBD2; cdr3_nt: TGTGCCAGCAGCGTAGGGTCACTAGCGGGAGTCGATGAGCAGTTCTTC; cdr3_aa: CASSVGSLAGVDEQFF
v_call: TRBV6-2/TRBV6-3; clone_size: .; j_call: TRBJ2-1; d_call: TRBD2; cdr3_nt: TGTGCCAGCAGCCTCGGACTAGCGGGCCGCTACAATGAGCAGTTCTTC; cdr3_aa: CASSLGLAGRYNEQFF
v_call: TRBV29-1; clone_size: few; j_call: TRBJ2-7; d_call: .; cdr3_nt: TGCAGCGTCGGGTCTCAGGGCAAGATCCAGTACTTC; cdr3_aa: CSVGSQGKIQYF
v_call: TRBV7-2; clone_size: few; j_call: TRBJ2-1; d_call: .; cdr3_nt: TGTGCCAGCAGCTTAGTAACAGGGACCTCCTACAATGAGCAGTTCTTC; cdr3_aa: CASSLVTGTSYNEQFF
v_call: TRBV3-1; clone_size: few; j_call: TRBJ2-4; d_call: .; cdr3_nt: TGTGCCAGCAGTAACAGGGTTGGGGGCATTCAGTACTTC; cdr3_aa: CASSNRVGGIQYF
v_call: TRBV28; clone_size: .; j_call: TRBJ1-5; d_call: .; cdr3_nt: TGTGCCAGCAGTTTATCAGGGCTCAATCAGCCCCAGCATTTT; cdr3_aa: CASSLSGLNQPQHF
v_call: TRBV10-1; clone_size: .; j_call: TRBJ2-7; d_call: TRBD1; cdr3_nt: TGCGCCAGCAGTGAGTCGACTCCCGGGACAGGGGTCGGAGAGCAGTACTTC; cdr3_aa: CASSESTPGTGVGEQYF
v_call: TRBV6-1; clone_size: .; j_call: TRBJ2-1; d_call: .; cdr3_nt: TGTGCCAGCAGTGAAGCGTTCGCGGCTGAGCAGTTCTTC; cdr3_aa: CASSEAFAAEQFF
v_call: TRBV7-9; clone_size: few; j_call: TRBJ1-1; d_call: TRBD1; cdr3_nt: TGTGCCAGCAGCACACCCCGGGACAGAGAGAACACTGAAGCTTTCTTT; cdr3_aa: CASSTPRDRENTEAFF
v_call: TRBV7-2; clone_size: .; j_call: TRBJ2-5; d_call: .; cdr3_nt: TGTGCCGGCAGCATCCTGCCGACGGAGGAGCAGTACTTC; cdr3_aa: CAGSILPTEEQYF
v_call: TRBV14; clone_size: .; j_call: TRBJ2-3; d_call: .; cdr3_nt: TGTGCCAGCAGCCGAAGGACTATCTATACGCAGTATTTT; cdr3_aa: CASSRRTIYTQYF
v_call: TRBV18; clone_size: .; j_call: TRBJ2-1; d_call: TRBD2; cdr3_nt: TGTGCCAGCTCACCACCGGTGGCGGGGGATGACGATGAGCAGTTCTTC; cdr3_aa: CASSPPVAGDDDEQFF
v_call: TRBV5-1; clone_size: .; j_call: TRBJ2-1; d_call: .; cdr3_nt: TGCGCCAGTAACCGTTACGACTCCTACAATGAGCAGTTCTTC; cdr3_aa: CASNRYDSYNEQFF
v_call: TRBV4-1; clone_size: .; j_call: TRBJ2-5; d_call: .; cdr3_nt: TGCGCCAGCAGCCAACTACAGGGCGGGGAGACCCAGTACTTC; cdr3_aa: CASSQLQGGETQYF
v_call: TRBV4-2; clone_size: .; j_call: TRBJ1-6; d_call: .; cdr3_nt: TGTGCCAGCAGCCAAGAAATGTTAAGTCGGGATTATAATTCACCCCTCCACTTT; cdr3_aa: CASSQEMLSRDYNSPLHF
v_call: TRBV27; clone_size: .; j_call: TRBJ2-2; d_call: .; cdr3_nt: TGTGCCAGCAGAAAATGGGGACTCCAGGGGAGCCCCAGGGAGCTGTTTTTT; cdr3_aa: CASRKWGLQGSPRELFF
v_call: TRBV20-1; clone_size: .; j_call: TRBJ1-2; d_call: .; cdr3_nt: TGCAGTACCAGGGTAATAGTCGAGAACTTC; cdr3_aa: CSTRVIVENF
v_call: TRBV10-3; clone_size: .; j_call: TRBJ1-5; d_call: .; cdr3_nt: TGTGCCATCGTAGACAGGCTCAATCAGCCCCAGCATTTT; cdr3_aa: CAIVDRLNQPQHF
v_call: TRBV12-3/TRBV12-4; clone_size: .; j_call: TRBJ2-1; d_call: .; cdr3_nt: TGTGCCAGCAGTCCCACCACCAGTGAGCAGTTCTTC; cdr3_aa: CASSPTTSEQFF